This T cell receptor (beta chain) was sequenced during a study of blood T cell repertoires in COVID-19. Study information: Both acute and convalescent COVID-19 samples were obtained from the United States, Italy and Spain. The cDNA or gDNA used as material had been derived from T cells, B-cell-depleted T cells, or PBMCs.

Study processing details: For nucleated cells, counts were estimated from reference gene primer amplification. Data came from immunoSEQ multiplex PCR; TCRdb stores just in-frame clones and leaves some out. V and J calls plus clone size are reproduced from that table; the DNA served to infer D and trimming. The repertoire holds roughly 100,000 clones, with approximately 92% as singletons. From germline, CDR1 is MNHEY and CDR2 SVGAGI. CDR3 length equals 15 residues. The trim removed 9 bases at V and 1 base at J, leaving 12 bases unmatched. This chain joins TRBV6-5 and TRBJ2-7, with 7 bases identical to TRBD1. The source is a woman in her 50s with COVID-19, enrolled during active disease. The sample comprised peripheral blood. CDR3 DNA: TGTGCCAGTCGTCACAACTGGGACAGTTCCTACGAGCAGTACTTC. Its translation: CASRHNWDSSYEQYF.